This T cell receptor (beta chain) was observed in a study of cytomegalovirus exposure and HLA in healthy donors. Study details: When fewer than 500 donors were genotyped, roughly 82% of them were found to fall in the Caucasian-associated ancestry cluster. Whole-study results and caveats: TCR beta chains associated with HLA were, in a later analysis, more clonally expanded than equally common others. Sequencing artifact likely explains a cluster of highly shared sequence variants.

In regard to this clone: Antigen: not known.

The CDR3 sequence is 15 residues long. Germline V lookup: CDR1 SGHTS, CDR2 YDEGEE. V lost 0 bases, J lost 0 bases, and 7 bases lay in between. Primers included in the PCR were 60 Vbeta and 13 Jbeta primers. Assay used: immunoSEQ multiplex PCR; TCRdb lists only in-frame clones, some missing. The profile shows around 100,000 clones, roughly 85% of them singletons. This clonotype was obtained from a woman aged 40 to 50 in good health and CMV-seronegative. The rearrangement uses TRBV5-8 and TRBJ1-3; D not resolved. Sample: PBMCs. In DNA form, the CDR3 reads TGTGCCAGCAGCTTGGTAGTTCCCTCTGGAAACACCATATATTTT. Protein: CASSLVVPSGNTIYF. The variable domain in full, with the rest retrieved from reference TRBV5-8 and TRBJ1-3, is EAGVTQSPTHLIKTRGQQATLRCSPISGHTSVYWYQQALGLGLQFLLWYDEGEERNRGNFPPRFSGRQFPNYSSELNVNALELEDSALYLCASSLVVPSGNTIYFGEGSWLTVV.